This T cell receptor beta chain appears in the sequencing data of a study of CD8 T cells in Susac syndrome. Study-level background: The Susac syndrome patients were therapy-naive, on corticosteroids, or on intravenous immunoglobulin alone at blood draw. Study conclusions and caveats: Some 17 Susac-specific public clones were found in total CD8+ repertoires and about five in CD8+ TEMRA repertoires. An acknowledgment was made by the study that its TCR sequencing and HLA analysis involved relatively few individuals.

With random hexamers, reverse transcription was performed on about 0.5 to 1 ug of RNA. Across 54 Vbeta and 13 Jbeta, immunoSEQ multiplex PCR amplified TCR beta CDR3. TCRdb re-derived calls from the immunoSEQ multiplex PCR reads in MiXCR, one entry per CDR3 protein. The sample includes 100,000 to 150,000 distinct CDR3 sequences, around 94% of them seen just once. Comments on this clonotype: Its antigen is currently unknown.

Deletions cut 3 bases from V and 7 bases from J, with 19 bases between. Germline CDR1 and CDR2: MNHEY and SMNVEV (reference sequence). This CDR3 is 15 amino acids long. Material for sequencing was CD8+ T cells from PBMCs. This rearrangement joins TRBV27 to TRBJ2-7; D is possibly TRBD1 or TRBD2 (5 bases each). This TCR was recovered from a human donor with Susac syndrome. CDR3 in amino acids: CASSFRGKPPEEQYF. The DNA for the CDR3 is TGTGCCAGCAGTTTCCGGGGCAAGCCTCCTGAGGAGCAGTACTTC.